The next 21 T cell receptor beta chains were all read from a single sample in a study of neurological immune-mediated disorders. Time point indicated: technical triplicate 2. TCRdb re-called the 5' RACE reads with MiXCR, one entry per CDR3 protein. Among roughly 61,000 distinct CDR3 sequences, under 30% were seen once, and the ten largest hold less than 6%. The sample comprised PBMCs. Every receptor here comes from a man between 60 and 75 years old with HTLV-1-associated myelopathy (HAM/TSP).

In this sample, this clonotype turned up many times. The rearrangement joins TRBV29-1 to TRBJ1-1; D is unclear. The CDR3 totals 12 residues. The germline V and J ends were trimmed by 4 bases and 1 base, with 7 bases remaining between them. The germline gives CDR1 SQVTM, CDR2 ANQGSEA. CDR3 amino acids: CSVGRTNTEAFF. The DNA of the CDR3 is TGCAGCGTTGGGCGGACGAACACTGAAGCTTTCTTT.

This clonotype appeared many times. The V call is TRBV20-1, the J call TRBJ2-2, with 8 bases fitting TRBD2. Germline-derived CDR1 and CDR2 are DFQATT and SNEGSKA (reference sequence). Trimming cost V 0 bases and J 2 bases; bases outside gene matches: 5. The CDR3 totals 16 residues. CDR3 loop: CSARDLGLANTGELFF. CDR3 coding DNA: TGCAGTGCTAGAGATCTCGGACTAGCTAACACCGGGGAGCTGTTTTTT.

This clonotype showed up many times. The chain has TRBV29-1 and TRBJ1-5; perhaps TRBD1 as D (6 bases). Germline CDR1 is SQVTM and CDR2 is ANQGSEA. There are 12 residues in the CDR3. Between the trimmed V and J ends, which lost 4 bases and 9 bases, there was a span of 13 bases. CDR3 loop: CSVGQGKGPQHF. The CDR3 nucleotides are TGCAGCGTTGGTCAGGGGAAGGGGCCCCAGCATTTT.

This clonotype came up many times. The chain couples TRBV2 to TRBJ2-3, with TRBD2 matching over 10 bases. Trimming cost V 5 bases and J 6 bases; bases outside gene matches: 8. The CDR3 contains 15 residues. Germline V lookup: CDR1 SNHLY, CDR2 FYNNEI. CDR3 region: CASSLTSGWVDTQYF. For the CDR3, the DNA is TGTGCCAGCAGTCTGACTAGCGGGTGGGTGGATACGCAGTATTTT.

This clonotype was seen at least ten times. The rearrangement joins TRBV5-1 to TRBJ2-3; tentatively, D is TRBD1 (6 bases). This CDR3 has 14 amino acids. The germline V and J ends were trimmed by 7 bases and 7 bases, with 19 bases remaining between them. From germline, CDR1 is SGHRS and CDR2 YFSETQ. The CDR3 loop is CASGGPAPGYTQYF. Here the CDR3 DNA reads TGCGCCAGCGGGGGCCCGGCACCGGGGTATACGCAGTATTTT. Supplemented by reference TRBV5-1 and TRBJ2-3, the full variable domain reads KAGVTQTPRYLIKTRGQQVTLSCSPISGHRSVSWYQQTPGQGLQFLFEYFSETQRNKGNFPGRFSGRQFSNSRSEMNVSTLELGDSALYLCASGGPAPGYTQYFGPGTRLTVL.

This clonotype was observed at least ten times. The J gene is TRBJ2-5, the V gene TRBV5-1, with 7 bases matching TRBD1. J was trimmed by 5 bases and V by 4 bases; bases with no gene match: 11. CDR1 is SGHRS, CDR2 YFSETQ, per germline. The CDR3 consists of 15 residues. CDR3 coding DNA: TGCGCCAGCAGCAAACTAACAGGGGTCGGGGAGACCCAGTACTTC. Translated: CASSKLTGVGETQYF.

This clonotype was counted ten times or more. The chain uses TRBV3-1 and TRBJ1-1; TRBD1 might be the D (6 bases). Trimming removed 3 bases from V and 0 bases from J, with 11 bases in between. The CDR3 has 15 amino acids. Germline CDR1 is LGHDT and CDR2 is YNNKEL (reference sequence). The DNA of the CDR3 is TGTGCCAGCAGCCAGGGGACACTGATGAACACTGAAGCTTTCTTT. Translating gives CASSQGTLMNTEAFF.

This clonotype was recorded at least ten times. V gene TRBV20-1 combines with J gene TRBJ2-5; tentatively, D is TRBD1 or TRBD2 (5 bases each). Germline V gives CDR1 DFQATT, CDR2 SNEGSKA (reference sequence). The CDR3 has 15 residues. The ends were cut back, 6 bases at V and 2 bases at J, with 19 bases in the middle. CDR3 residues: CSAEEPGRHQETQYF. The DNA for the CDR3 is TGCAGTGCGGAAGAGCCGGGACGGCATCAAGAGACCCAGTACTTC.

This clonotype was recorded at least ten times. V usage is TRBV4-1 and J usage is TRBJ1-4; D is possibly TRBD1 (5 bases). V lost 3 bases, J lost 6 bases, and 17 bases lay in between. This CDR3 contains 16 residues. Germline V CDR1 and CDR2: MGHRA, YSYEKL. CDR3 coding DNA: TGCGCCAGCAGCCAGAGACAGCGTTCCTCTTATGAAAAACTGTTTTTT. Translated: CASSQRQRSSYEKLFF.

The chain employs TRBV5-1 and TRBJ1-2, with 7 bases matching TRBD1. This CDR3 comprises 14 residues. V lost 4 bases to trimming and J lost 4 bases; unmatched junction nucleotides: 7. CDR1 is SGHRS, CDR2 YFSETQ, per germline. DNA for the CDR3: TGCGCCAGCAGCCCCGTTGGACAGGTCTATGGCTACACCTTC. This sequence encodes CASSPVGQVYGYTF. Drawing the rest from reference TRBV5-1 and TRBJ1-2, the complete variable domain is KAGVTQTPRYLIKTRGQQVTLSCSPISGHRSVSWYQQTPGQGLQFLFEYFSETQRNKGNFPGRFSGRQFSNSRSEMNVSTLELGDSALYLCASSPVGQVYGYTFGSGTRLTVV.

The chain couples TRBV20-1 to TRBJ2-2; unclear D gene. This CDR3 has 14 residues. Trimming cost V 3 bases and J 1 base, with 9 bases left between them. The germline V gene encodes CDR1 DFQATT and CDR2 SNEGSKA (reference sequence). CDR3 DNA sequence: TGCAGTGCTAGTTCGCGAATGAACACCGGGGAGCTGTTTTTT. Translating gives CSASSRMNTGELFF.

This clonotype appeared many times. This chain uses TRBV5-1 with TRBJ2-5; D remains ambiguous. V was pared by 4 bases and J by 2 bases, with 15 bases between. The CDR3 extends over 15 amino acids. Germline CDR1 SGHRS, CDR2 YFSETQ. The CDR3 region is CASSLGYVEQETQYF. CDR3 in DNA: TGCGCCAGCAGCCTAGGGTATGTGGAGCAAGAGACCCAGTACTTC.

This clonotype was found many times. The DNA for the CDR3 is TGCGCCAGCGCCGGAGTTGGGAACACTGAAGCTTTCTTT. Translated, it gives CASAGVGNTEAFF. The chain uses TRBV4-1 and TRBJ1-1; the D is unclear. The CDR3 spans 13 residues. Deletions cut 8 bases from V and 1 base from J, with 11 bases between. Germline CDR1 and CDR2: MGHRA and YSYEKL.

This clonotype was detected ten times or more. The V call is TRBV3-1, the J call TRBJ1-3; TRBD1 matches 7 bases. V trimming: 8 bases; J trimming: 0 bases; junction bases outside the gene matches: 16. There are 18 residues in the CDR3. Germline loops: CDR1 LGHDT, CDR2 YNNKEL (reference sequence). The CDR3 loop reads CASAMTGNGSRSGNTIYF. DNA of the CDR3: TGTGCCAGCGCTATGACAGGGAACGGATCCCGCTCTGGAAACACCATATATTTT.

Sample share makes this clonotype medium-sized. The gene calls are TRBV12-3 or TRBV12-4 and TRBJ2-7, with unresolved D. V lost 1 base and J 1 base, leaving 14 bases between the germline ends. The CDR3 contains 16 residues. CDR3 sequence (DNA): TGTGCCAGCAGTTTAGGCCCAGCGCGAGGATCCTACGAGCAGTACTTC. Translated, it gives CASSLGPARGSYEQYF.

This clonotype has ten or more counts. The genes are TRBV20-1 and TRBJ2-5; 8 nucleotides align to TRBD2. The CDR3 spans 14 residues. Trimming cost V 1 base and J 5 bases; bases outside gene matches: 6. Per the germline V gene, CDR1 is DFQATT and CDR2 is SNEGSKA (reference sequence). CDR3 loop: CSARVSSGLETQYF. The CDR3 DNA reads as TGCAGTGCTAGAGTTTCTAGCGGGTTGGAGACCCAGTACTTC.

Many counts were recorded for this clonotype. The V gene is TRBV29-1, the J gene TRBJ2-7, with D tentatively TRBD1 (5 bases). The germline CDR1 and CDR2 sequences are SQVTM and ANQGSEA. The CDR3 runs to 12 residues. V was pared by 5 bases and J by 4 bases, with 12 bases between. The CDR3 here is CSVRAGIYEQYF. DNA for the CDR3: TGCAGCGTTCGGGCAGGGATTTACGAGCAGTACTTC.

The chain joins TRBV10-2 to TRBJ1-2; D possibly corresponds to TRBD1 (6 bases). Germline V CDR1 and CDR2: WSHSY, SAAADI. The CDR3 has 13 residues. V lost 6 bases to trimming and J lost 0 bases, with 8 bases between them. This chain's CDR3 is CASRDSANYGYTF. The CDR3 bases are TGCGCCAGCAGGGACAGCGCTAACTATGGCTACACCTTC.

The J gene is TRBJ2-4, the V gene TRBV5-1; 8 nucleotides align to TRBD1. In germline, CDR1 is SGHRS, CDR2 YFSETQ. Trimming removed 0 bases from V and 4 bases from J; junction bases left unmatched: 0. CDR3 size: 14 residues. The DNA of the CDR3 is TGCGCCAGCAGCTTGGGGACAGGGAAAAACATTCAGTACTTC. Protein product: CASSLGTGKNIQYF.

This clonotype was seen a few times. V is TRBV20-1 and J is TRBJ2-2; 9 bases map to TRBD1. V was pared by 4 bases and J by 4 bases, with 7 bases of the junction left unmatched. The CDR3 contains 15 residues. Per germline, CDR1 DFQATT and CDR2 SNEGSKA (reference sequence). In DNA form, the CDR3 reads TGCAGTGCTAACCGGGACAGGGCCTCCACCGGGGAGCTGTTTTTT. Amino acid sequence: CSANRDRASTGELFF.

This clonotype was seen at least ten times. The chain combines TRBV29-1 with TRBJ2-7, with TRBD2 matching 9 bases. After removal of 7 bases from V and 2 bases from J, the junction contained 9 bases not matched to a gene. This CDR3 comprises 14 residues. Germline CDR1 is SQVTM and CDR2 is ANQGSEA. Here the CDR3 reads CSGISGRGTYEQYF. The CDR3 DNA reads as TGCAGCGGGATTAGCGGGAGAGGGACCTACGAGCAGTACTTC.